This TCR beta chain emerged from a study of blood T cells in healthy people across ages (dated by TCRdb to about 2015). Context from the whole study: Template switching captured roughly one uniquely barcoded TCR beta cDNA molecule per two T cells in model experiments. The study measured age-related changes in TCR beta repertoire diversity using deep sequencing normalized with unique cDNA molecular identifiers. The donors were divided into four age groups: young (average around 16 years), middle-aged (about 39), aged (roughly 66) and long-lived (82). Donors of different ages were randomly distributed across sequencing lanes to avoid experimental bias. The study analyzed two additional independent replicas of 1 million unique cDNA reads from the same blood draw for two donors, one aged 18 to 29 and one aged 80 or older.

V trim: 6 bases; J trim: 7 bases; unmatched bases: 7. Looking up the germline V gene (reference sequence) yields CDR1 MNHEY and CDR2 SMNVEV. The CDR3, cysteine through phenylalanine, is 14 amino acids long. The entry retains the CDR3 DNA only, 42 bases that are in frame from base 1. The research as a whole found: The CMV infection status of donors was not known, potentially confounding age-related changes in expanded clonotypes. Compared with the aged group, more naive CD4+ T cells, fewer expanded clones and increased TCR diversity were shown by the long-lived group, suggesting age selection. Estimates of total diversity based on one million sequenced T cells were considered lower bounds and underestimates. Bulk unsorted PBMC profiling prevented conclusive comparison of naive and antigen-experienced compartments. Observed TCR beta diversity correlated strongly with the percentage of naive T cells measured by flow cytometry. Observed TCR beta diversity per million T cells fell roughly linearly with age, and a significant reduction was already apparent by age roughly 40.

Points on this clonotype: Its antigen remains unidentified. No base-level quality is on record; no much larger clone is a single base apart.

Donors were around 37 systemically healthy Caucasian individuals from Russia aged roughly 6 to 100 years. Around 10 milliliters of peripheral blood were collected from each donor into EDTA-treated Vacutainer tubes. Ficoll-Paque density-gradient centrifugation was used to isolate PBMCs, with at least 7 million per sample. Total RNA was extracted from PBMCs with Trizol reagent, with at least 6 micrograms obtained per sample. For every donor, an aliquot of PBMCs went through flow cytometry to measure the percentages of naive CD45RAhigh/CD27high T cells. Libraries were made using 5' RACE. The sequencer listed for this sample is Illumina HiSeq 2500. A second PCR of about 6 to 12 cycles was performed with a sample-barcoded 5' primer and a J-beta primer mix. Each TCR beta cDNA molecule received a unique molecular identifier from a template-switch 5' adaptor carrying 12 random nucleotides. Each sample yielded at least 2.5 million CDR3-containing paired-end reads. First-strand cDNA was synthesized from all RNA with the Mint cDNA synthesis kit, primed by a TRBC-specific oligonucleotide. After uracil-DNA glycosylase treatment, a first 18-cycle PCR used universal primers M1SS and BC2_uni_R on all cDNA. The study's processing was this. Each sample was normalized by randomly selecting 1 million high-quality reads, each carrying a distinct molecular identifier. Reads with shared molecular identifiers were discarded instead of being binned into consensus sequences. MiTCR, set to a Q25 quality threshold and the strictest error-elimination algorithm, was used for CDR3 identification, clonotype clustering and error correction. A nonparametric unseen species model with Euler transformation was used to estimate lower-bound total TCR beta diversity. TCRdb reanalyzed the raw reads on its own, using fastp at Q25 for trimming and MiXCR for clone calling, and kept in-frame beta chains. Each entry is one CDR3 protein sequence, shown with its most common DNA and genes. TCRdb's processing, not the study's, gives the V and J calls here. Here the sample has about 1.4 million distinct CDR3 sequences; around 55% occur a single time. The ten top clones hold 6.7% of the sample.

This receptor was obtained from a young man in good health. Recombination connected TRBV27 to TRBJ1-4, with 8 bases matching TRBD1. The sequencing sample was made of blood. The CDR3 reads as follows: CASRTGARGEKLFF. DNA sequence: TGTGCCAGCAGGACAGGGGCGCGGGGTGAAAAACTGTTTTTT.